Listed below are T cell receptor beta chains from one sample, sequenced in a study of T cells in Graves' hyperthyroidism and ophthalmopathy. MiXCR, run by TCRdb on the multiplex PCR reads, gives a single entry per CDR3 protein. The data show 300,000 to 450,000 distinct CDR3 sequences, with around 13% seen just once and 15% to 20% held by the top ten. The sample consisted of blood. Receptor source: a woman aged 25 to 39 with Graves' ophthalmopathy. Both conserved end residues are part of each CDR3. The order of the fields is V gene, J gene, D gene, clone size, CDR3 length, CDR3 DNA, CDR3 protein. D genes are given only for firm matches. Clone size is shown for a subset of rows, as once, few, many or a class of expanded clone.

V: TRBV12-3/TRBV12-4; J: TRBJ1-3; D: NA; size: few; length: 15; DNA: TGTGCCAGCAGTTTAAGACAGCCGCCGGGAAACACCATATATTTT; CDR3: CASSLRQPPGNTIYF
V: TRBV27; J: TRBJ1-6; D: NA; size: few; length: 15; DNA: TGTGCCAGCAGTTTGTTCGGGACACCTAATTCACCCCTCCACTTT; CDR3: CASSLFGTPNSPLHF
V: TRBV6-1; J: TRBJ1-2; D: TRBD1; size: NA; length: 14; DNA: TGTGCCAGCCTCCGGGACAGGGTTGCTATGTGGTACACCTTC; CDR3: CASLRDRVAMWYTF
V: TRBV7-2; J: TRBJ2-5; D: TRBD2; size: many; length: 17; DNA: TGTGCCAGCAGCTACCCCGCGGGACTAGCGGGGGAGAAGACCCAGTACTTC; CDR3: CASSYPAGLAGEKTQYF
V: TRBV5-1; J: TRBJ2-1; D: NA; size: many; length: 15; DNA: TGCGCCAGCAGCTTGGAGGGGCAATTTAGGCATGAGCAGTTCTTC; CDR3: CASSLEGQFRHEQFF
V: TRBV19; J: TRBJ2-3; D: TRBD1; size: NA; length: 17; DNA: TGTGCCAGCAGCCTGACTTCGACAGGGATCGGCACAGATACGCAGTATTTT; CDR3: CASSLTSTGIGTDTQYF
V: TRBV7-3; J: TRBJ2-1; D: NA; size: NA; length: 16; DNA: TGTGCCAGCAGCTTACTAGCCACACAGGCCGGAGATGAGCAGTTCTTC; CDR3: CASSLLATQAGDEQFF
V: TRBV7-3; J: TRBJ2-2; D: NA; size: NA; length: 13; DNA: TGTGCCAGCAGCTTTTCCCGGGACGGGGAGCTGTTTTTT; CDR3: CASSFSRDGELFF
V: TRBV7-6; J: TRBJ1-2; D: NA; size: many; length: 11; DNA: TGTGCCTTTAGGGAGGGGAACGGCTACACCTTC; CDR3: CAFREGNGYTF
V: TRBV11-2; J: TRBJ2-3; D: TRBD2; size: NA; length: 17; DNA: TGTGCCAGCAGACGAGCGGGACTAGCGGGGCGCACAGATACGCAGTATTTT; CDR3: CASRRAGLAGRTDTQYF
V: TRBV12-3/TRBV12-4; J: TRBJ2-6; D: NA; size: many; length: 17; DNA: TGTGCCAGCAGCTATTGGGGGGGGGGGCTCGGGGCCAACGTCCTGACTTTC; CDR3: CASSYWGGGLGANVLTF
V: TRBV13; J: TRBJ1-1; D: NA; size: many; length: 15; DNA: TGTGCCAGCAGCTTAGGCAGGGATCGCAGCACTGAAGCTTTCTTT; CDR3: CASSLGRDRSTEAFF
V: TRBV7-8; J: TRBJ2-7; D: NA; size: NA; length: 16; DNA: TGTGCCAGCAGCTTAGTGGGAGGTCAGGGGCACTACGAGCAGTACTTC; CDR3: CASSLVGGQGHYEQYF
V: TRBV4-1; J: TRBJ1-4; D: TRBD1; size: NA; length: 16; DNA: TGCGCCAGCAGCCAAAGGACAGGGTTGGGTAATGAAAAACTGTTTTTT; CDR3: CASSQRTGLGNEKLFF
V: TRBV7-3; J: TRBJ2-7; D: NA; size: NA; length: 15; DNA: TGTGCCAGCAGCTTATTTTCAGGAAACTCCTACGAGCAGTACTTC; CDR3: CASSLFSGNSYEQYF
V: TRBV2; J: TRBJ1-4; D: NA; size: many; length: 15; DNA: TGTGCCAGCAGAGCCTTAAGGGGATCTGATGAAAAACTGTTTTTT; CDR3: CASRALRGSDEKLFF
V: TRBV5-1; J: TRBJ2-7; D: TRBD1; size: few; length: 18; DNA: TGCGCCAGCAGCTTGGGGGCCCCCGGGACAGCCTTTCCCTACGAGCAGTACTTC; CDR3: CASSLGAPGTAFPYEQYF
V: TRBV6-1; J: TRBJ2-2; D: NA; size: NA; length: 15; DNA: TGTGCCTACCAACCCCGGGGACCTGACACCGGGGAGCTGTTTTTT; CDR3: CAYQPRGPDTGELFF
V: TRBV19; J: TRBJ2-1; D: TRBD2; size: many; length: 17; DNA: TGTGCCAGTAGTCCTCGACTAGCGGGGGGGCCTACGCATGAGCAGTTCTTC; CDR3: CASSPRLAGGPTHEQFF
V: TRBV20-1; J: TRBJ2-2; D: NA; size: many; length: 13; DNA: TGCAGTGCCCCGAGCCCCCGGGCAGAGGAGCTGTTTTTT; CDR3: CSAPSPRAEELFF
V: TRBV6-1; J: TRBJ2-7; D: TRBD1; size: many; length: 15; DNA: TGTGCCAGCAGTGAGTTCAGACAGGGATTGTCCGAGCAGTACTTC; CDR3: CASSEFRQGLSEQYF
V: TRBV30; J: TRBJ2-5; D: NA; size: many; length: 14; DNA: TGTGCCTGGAGTGTATGGGTGGGGGAAGAGACCCAGTACTTC; CDR3: CAWSVWVGEETQYF
V: TRBV20-1; J: TRBJ2-7; D: TRBD1; size: many; length: 15; DNA: TGCAGTGCTCCCAGGGGGACAGGGGTTGGGTACGAGCAGTACTTC; CDR3: CSAPRGTGVGYEQYF
V: TRBV20-1; J: TRBJ2-2; D: NA; size: NA; length: 13; DNA: TGCAGTGCGATACAGGGGGGGGCCGGGGAGCTGTTTTTT; CDR3: CSAIQGGAGELFF
V: TRBV18; J: TRBJ2-5; D: TRBD1; size: NA; length: 16; DNA: TGTGCCAGCTCACTTAGTCCCGGGACAGGGGCCCCAAGGGAGTACTTC; CDR3: CASSLSPGTGAPREYF
V: TRBV11-2; J: TRBJ2-2; D: TRBD1; size: few; length: 14; DNA: TGTGCCAGCAGCTACAGGGGGTGCCCCGGGGAGCTGTTTTTT; CDR3: CASSYRGCPGELFF
V: TRBV28; J: TRBJ1-2; D: TRBD1; size: many; length: 14; DNA: TGTGCCAGCAGTTTGACAGGGGGTTACTATGGCTACACCTTC; CDR3: CASSLTGGYYGYTF
V: TRBV2; J: TRBJ1-6; D: NA; size: once; length: 16; DNA: TGTGCCAGCAGTGACGGTCGAACAGGGACGGGTTCACCCCTCCACTTT; CDR3: CASSDGRTGTGSPLHF
V: TRBV7-9; J: TRBJ1-2; D: NA; size: many; length: 12; DNA: TGTGCCAGCAGCTTAGTGCAGGGTGGCTACACCTTC; CDR3: CASSLVQGGYTF
V: TRBV4-1; J: TRBJ2-2; D: NA; size: few; length: 15; DNA: TGCGCCAGCAGCCAAGAGAGGGCAGATATCGGGGAGCTGTTTTTT; CDR3: CASSQERADIGELFF
V: TRBV15; J: TRBJ2-3; D: NA; size: few; length: 14; DNA: TGTGCCACCATGAGGGACGGACCCACAGATACGCAGTATTTT; CDR3: CATMRDGPTDTQYF
V: TRBV6-2/TRBV6-3; J: TRBJ2-5; D: NA; size: NA; length: 16; DNA: TGTGCCAGCAGCCTCATCCAGGGTGGGGGACAAGAGACCCAGTACTTC; CDR3: CASSLIQGGGQETQYF